This is a list of T cell receptor beta chains from one sample in a study of T cell changes during pregnancy in multiple sclerosis. TCRdb keeps only in-frame clones here, not all; method: immunoSEQ multiplex PCR. The sample has about 62,000 clones; about nine tenths are singletons. This specimen was peripheral blood, taken in the second trimester of pregnancy. All receptors derive from a female donor in good health, enrolled as a control in a pregnancy study. Both conserved end residues are part of each CDR3. The D gene is left open where the match is weak. The size entry is marked missing in some rows and otherwise reads once, few, many or a size class.

D gene	V gene	clone size	J gene	CDR3 DNA	CDR3 protein
TRBD1	TRBV18	NA	TRBJ1-5	TGTGCCAGTACGGATAGGGGGCAACGTCAGCCCCAGCATTTT	CASTDRGQRQPQHF
NA	TRBV9	NA	TRBJ2-5	TGTGCCAGCAGCCCCTCGGGGGACTCATACCAAGAGACCCAGTACTTC	CASSPSGDSYQETQYF
NA	TRBV7-2	NA	TRBJ2-7	TGTGCCAGCAGCTCAGGCGGGTGGGAATCGGACGAGCAGTACTTC	CASSSGGWESDEQYF
TRBD1	TRBV4-2	NA	TRBJ1-2	TGTGCCAGCAGCGACTGGACAGGGCCCGGCTACACCTTC	CASSDWTGPGYTF
TRBD2	TRBV7-9	NA	TRBJ2-3	TGTGCCAGCAGCCGCCTTAATAGCGGGAGTACAGATACGCAGTATTTT	CASSRLNSGSTDTQYF
NA	TRBV5-8	NA	TRBJ2-3	TGTGCCAGCAGCTTGAGGCGGGGTACAGATACGCAGTATTTT	CASSLRRGTDTQYF
TRBD1	TRBV4-2	NA	TRBJ2-7	TGTGCCAGCAGCCAAACGCGGGGACAGGGCTTGGACGAGCAGTACTTC	CASSQTRGQGLDEQYF
TRBD1	TRBV18	NA	TRBJ2-3	TGTGCCAGCTCACTGACAGGGAATGGGGGCACAGATACGCAGTATTTT	CASSLTGNGGTDTQYF
NA	TRBV4-1	once	TRBJ2-2	TGCGCCAGCAGCCCGTTCGGTCGGGGGGCCAACACCGGGGAGCTGTTTTTT	CASSPFGRGANTGELFF
TRBD1	TRBV9	NA	TRBJ2-7	TGTGCCAGCAGCAGGACAGGGAACTCCTACGAGCAGTACTTC	CASSRTGNSYEQYF
TRBD2	TRBV30	NA	TRBJ2-3	TGTGCCTGGGGACCGGGACTAGCTGGATATTCTAGCACAGATACGCAGTATTTT	CAWGPGLAGYSSTDTQYF
TRBD1	TRBV19	NA	TRBJ2-3	TGTGCCAGTAGTGGACACAGGGGGCGAACAGATACGCAGTATTTT	CASSGHRGRTDTQYF
NA	TRBV28	NA	TRBJ2-3	TGTGCCAGCAGCCTCCAACCCGGGATGGCCTTTGGGACGCAGTATTTT	CASSLQPGMAFGTQYF
NA	TRBV7-6	NA	TRBJ2-7	TGTGCCAGCAGTCCGGACAGTCCTACCTACGAGCAGTACTTC	CASSPDSPTYEQYF
NA	TRBV6-1	NA	TRBJ2-1	TGTGCCAGCTCTTCACGACGGGACTACAATGAGCAGTTCTTC	CASSSRRDYNEQFF
NA	TRBV11-2	NA	TRBJ2-7	TGTGCCAGCAGCCGTAGCGGTTACGAGCAGTACTTC	CASSRSGYEQYF
TRBD2	TRBV5-4	NA	TRBJ2-5	TGTGCCAGCAGCCCTCCGGGGACTAGCGGCCAAGAGACCCAGTACTTC	CASSPPGTSGQETQYF
TRBD2	TRBV2	NA	TRBJ2-3	TGTGCCAGCAGGACGGCGGGGGGCACAGATACGCAGTATTTT	CASRTAGGTDTQYF
NA	TRBV6-5	NA	TRBJ2-7	TGTGCCAGCAGTTACGCACGGGGAAACTACGAGCAGTACTTC	CASSYARGNYEQYF
NA	TRBV11-2	NA	TRBJ2-1	TGTGCCAGCAGCTCTCGAACCCCGGGGAATGAGCAGTTCTTC	CASSSRTPGNEQFF
TRBD2	TRBV5-4	NA	TRBJ2-7	TGTGCCAGCAGCTTGGGGGGACTAGCGGGGGGCTACGAGCAGTACTTC	CASSLGGLAGGYEQYF
TRBD2	TRBV9	NA	TRBJ2-3	TGTGCCAGCAGCTTGGGTAGCGGGGGCACAGATACGCAGTATTTT	CASSLGSGGTDTQYF
NA	TRBV11-1	NA	TRBJ2-2	TGTGCTACAGGGTATCCGGACTCCGGGGAGCTGTTTTTT	CATGYPDSGELFF
NA	TRBV5-4	NA	TRBJ1-2	TGTGCCAGCAGCTTTTCAAGAGCTAACTATGGCTACACCTTC	CASSFSRANYGYTF
NA	TRBV28	NA	TRBJ2-7	TGTGCCAGCAGTGCCCGGGACACCTACGAGCAGTACTTC	CASSARDTYEQYF
NA	TRBV11-3	NA	TRBJ2-3	TGTGCCAGCAGACTACGGGGGTCGGATACGCAGTATTTT	CASRLRGSDTQYF
NA	TRBV7-9	NA	TRBJ2-7	TGTGCCAGCAGCTCCGCGGCGGCTGGCTCCTACGAGCAGTACTTC	CASSSAAAGSYEQYF
NA	TRBV2	NA	TRBJ2-1	TGTGCCAGCGGGGACCCTTTAGCGGCCGGTTACAATGAGCAGTTCTTC	CASGDPLAAGYNEQFF
NA	TRBV29-1	NA	TRBJ2-7	TGCAGCGTTGAAGGCGACAGGCATGACGACTACGAGCAGTACTTC	CSVEGDRHDDYEQYF
TRBD1	TRBV5-1	NA	TRBJ2-7	TGCGCCAGCAGCACCGGACAGGTAGGCCCCTACGAGCAGTACTTC	CASSTGQVGPYEQYF
NA	TRBV12-2	NA	TRBJ2-7	TGTGCAAAAGTACCACCGGGGGACTACGAGCAGTACTTC	CAKVPPGDYEQYF
NA	TRBV7-8	NA	TRBJ2-3	TGTGCCAGCAGCTTACGCACAGGGAGCACAGATACGCAGTATTTT	CASSLRTGSTDTQYF
NA	TRBV19	NA	TRBJ2-3	TGTGCCAGTAGTATAGCGGGGTTTCCCACAGATACGCAGTATTTT	CASSIAGFPTDTQYF
NA	TRBV30	NA	TRBJ2-1	TGTGCCTGGAAGGGGCTAAGCTCCTACAATGAGCAGTTCTTC	CAWKGLSSYNEQFF
NA	TRBV6-6	NA	TRBJ2-2	TGTGCCAGCAGTTACTCGATGTCAGTCGCCACCGGGGAGCTGTTTTTT	CASSYSMSVATGELFF
TRBD1	TRBV6-5	NA	TRBJ2-7	TGTGCCAGCAGTTACTCGATCGGGACAGACGGATACGAGCAGTACTTC	CASSYSIGTDGYEQYF
TRBD2	TRBV6-4	few	TRBJ2-1	TGTGCCAGCAGTGCCGGGCTAGCGGGCCACAATGAGCAGTTCTTC	CASSAGLAGHNEQFF
NA	TRBV6-5	NA	TRBJ1-5	TGTGCCAGCAGTTACTCGACCCAGGGAAATCAGCCCCAGCATTTT	CASSYSTQGNQPQHF
TRBD2	TRBV15	NA	TRBJ2-2	TGTGCCACCAGCCCACGGACTAGCGGGAAGTCCGGGGAGCTGTTTTTT	CATSPRTSGKSGELFF
TRBD2	TRBV7-9	NA	TRBJ2-1	TGTGCCAGCAGCTTGACGGGGGGGGTCGATGAGCAGTTCTTC	CASSLTGGVDEQFF
TRBD2	TRBV7-3	once	TRBJ2-7	TGTGCCAGCAGCGTAGGTGGGACTAGCCGCTACGAGCAGTACTTC	CASSVGGTSRYEQYF
NA	TRBV7-9	NA	TRBJ2-7	TGTGCCAGCAGCCCTCTGACTAGTACCCTTTACGAGCAGTACTTC	CASSPLTSTLYEQYF
TRBD2	TRBV7-3	NA	TRBJ2-3	TGTGCCAGCAGCTTCATCGGTGGGGGGGTTGCGGATACGCAGTATTTT	CASSFIGGGVADTQYF
TRBD1	TRBV27	NA	TRBJ2-2	TGTGCCAGCAGTTGGACAGGATCGAACACCGGGGAGCTGTTTTTT	CASSWTGSNTGELFF
NA	TRBV28	NA	TRBJ2-4	TGTGCCAGCAGTGGAAGGACTATTCAGTACTTC	CASSGRTIQYF
TRBD2	TRBV14	NA	TRBJ2-7	TGTGCCAGCAGCGCTCAGACTAGCTGGTCCGTCGAGCAGTACTTC	CASSAQTSWSVEQYF
TRBD2	TRBV6-5	NA	TRBJ2-5	TGTGCCAGCAGTTATGGGGCGGGAGCCCAGGAGACCCAGTACTTC	CASSYGAGAQETQYF
NA	TRBV30	once	TRBJ2-1	TGTGCCTGGAGTGCCAGGGGAAGCTCCTACAATGAGCAGTTCTTC	CAWSARGSSYNEQFF
TRBD2	TRBV27	NA	TRBJ2-7	TGTGCCAGCAGTTACGGGACTAGCGCCTACGAGCAGTACTTC	CASSYGTSAYEQYF
NA	TRBV30	NA	TRBJ1-2	TGTGCCTGGACTAGGGACACTAACTATGGCTACACCTTC	CAWTRDTNYGYTF
TRBD2	TRBV18	NA	TRBJ2-3	TGTGCCAGCTCACAATGGACTAGCGGGGGGGCCTCCAACACAGATACGCAGTATTTT	CASSQWTSGGASNTDTQYF
NA	TRBV13	NA	TRBJ2-3	TGTGCCAGCAGCTTAGGGGACTCTCGAGTCACAGATACGCAGTATTTT	CASSLGDSRVTDTQYF
TRBD2	TRBV19	NA	TRBJ2-1	TGTGCCAGTAGTATGGGGCGGGAGATGAATGAGCAGTTCTTC	CASSMGREMNEQFF
TRBD1	TRBV29-1	NA	TRBJ2-7	TGCAGCGTTGCCGGGACAGGGGACAGGAGTATTCTCTACGAGCAGTACTTC	CSVAGTGDRSILYEQYF
NA	TRBV28	NA	TRBJ2-3	TGTGCCAGCAGGGAGGACGCACGCACAGATACGCAGTATTTT	CASREDARTDTQYF
TRBD1	TRBV28	NA	TRBJ2-5	TGTGCCAGCAGACCCGGGACAGGGGTTGTGACCCAGTACTTC	CASRPGTGVVTQYF
TRBD1	TRBV18	NA	TRBJ1-2	TGTGCCAGCTCGAGGGGGACAGACCATTTTGAAGGCTACACCTTC	CASSRGTDHFEGYTF
TRBD2	TRBV7-3	NA	TRBJ2-2	TGTGCCAGCAGCTTATTCCGTAGCGGGGGGGCCGGGGAGCTGTTTTTT	CASSLFRSGGAGELFF